Each of the 5 T cell receptor beta chains below was sequenced from the same sample in a study of sequential checkpoint blockade in melanoma. Treatment given: randomized to nivolumab then ipilimumab (arm A) or the reverse (arm B). Method: immunoSEQ multiplex PCR; TCRdb's copy keeps in-frame clones and lacks some. The sample consists of 6,000 or so clones, around 21% of them appearing once. The source was tumor tissue (inferred from file names), collected from a patient given nivolumab and ipilimumab in sequence. The receptors come from a human donor with melanoma.

The chain recombines TRBV19 with TRBJ2-4; TRBD1 matches at 8 bases. V shed 6 bases and J 8 bases; nucleotides not matched to a gene: 6. Looked up from germline, CDR1 is LNHDA and CDR2 is SQIVND (reference sequence). This CDR3 is built from 13 residues. The CDR3 region has the DNA TGTGCCAGTAGCAGGGGGCGGGAAGACATTCAGTACTTC. Its protein product is CASSRGREDIQYF.

This chain connects TRBV19 to TRBJ2-2; D unresolved. The V gene's germline CDR1 is LNHDA and CDR2 SQIVND (reference sequence). V dropped 0 bases and J dropped 0 bases, with 11 bases sitting between them. This CDR3 is built from 17 residues. DNA for the CDR3: TGTGCCAGTAGTATAGATCCGCGTGAGACGAACACCGGGGAGCTGTTTTTT. This encodes CASSIDPRETNTGELFF.

This chain connects TRBV19 to TRBJ2-4, with 8 bases aligning to TRBD1. Per germline, CDR1 LNHDA and CDR2 SQIVND (reference sequence). V shed 3 bases and J 2 bases; nucleotides not matched to a gene: 21. The CDR3 is 21 residues long. The CDR3 here is CASSMALLGQGVIVTKNIQYF. As DNA, the CDR3 is TGTGCCAGTAGTATGGCTCTATTAGGACAGGGCGTAATAGTAACCAAAAACATTCAGTACTTC. The whole variable domain, remainder taken from reference TRBV19 and TRBJ2-4, is DGGITQSPKYLFRKEGQNVTLSCEQNLNHDAMYWYRQDPGQGLRLIYYSQIVNDFQKGDIAEGYSVSREKKESFPLTVTSAQKNPTAFYLCASSMALLGQGVIVTKNIQYFGAGTRLSVL.

The chain is built from TRBV25-1 and TRBJ1-2; D might be TRBD1 (5 bases). Germline-derived CDR1 and CDR2 are MGHDK and SYGVNS. The CDR3 has 13 residues. V was shortened by 1 base and J by 4 bases, with 7 bases between the two germline ends. The CDR3 sequence is CASSELGPYGYTF. CDR3 nucleotides: TGTGCCAGCAGTGAATTGGGACCCTATGGCTACACCTTC.

By share, this clone ranks as medium-sized (0.01 to 0.1%). V and J are TRBV9 and TRBJ1-4; no reliable D call. The CDR3 is made up of 15 amino acids. CDR1 and CDR2 from the germline V gene are SGDLS and YYNGEE. The germline V and J ends were trimmed by 3 bases and 4 bases, with 13 bases remaining between them. The CDR3 is CASSGGEGLNEKLFF. The CDR3 nucleotides are TGTGCCAGCAGCGGCGGAGAAGGACTTAATGAAAAACTGTTTTTT.